This T cell receptor (beta chain) was retrieved from a study of radiotherapy plus CTLA-4 blockade in lung cancer. Study context: With roughly a third of patients having disease control, objective responses were seen in about 19%.

Details on this clone: Its antigen is currently unknown.

The method was immunoSEQ multiplex PCR; TCRdb's version includes in-frame clones alone and lacks a portion of them. The profile shows some 52,000 clones, more than 65% of them singletons. Trimming took 7 bases from V and 4 from J; bases not matched to a gene: 7. The germline V gene encodes CDR1 LNHDA and CDR2 SQIVND (reference sequence). CDR3 length: 14 residues. Overall study findings and caveats: An expansion of tumor-derived TCR clones occurred in blood after radiotherapy plus ipilimumab.

Sequenced material: peripheral blood, taken from a patient treated with radiotherapy plus ipilimumab. This rearrangement joins TRBV19 to TRBJ1-5, with 7 bases aligning to TRBD1. The receptor's source is a human donor with non-small cell lung cancer who had a partial response to radiotherapy plus ipilimumab. DNA of the CDR3: TGTGCCAGTACCTCGGGACAGCGAAATCAGCCCCAGCATTTT. Its protein is CASTSGQRNQPQHF.